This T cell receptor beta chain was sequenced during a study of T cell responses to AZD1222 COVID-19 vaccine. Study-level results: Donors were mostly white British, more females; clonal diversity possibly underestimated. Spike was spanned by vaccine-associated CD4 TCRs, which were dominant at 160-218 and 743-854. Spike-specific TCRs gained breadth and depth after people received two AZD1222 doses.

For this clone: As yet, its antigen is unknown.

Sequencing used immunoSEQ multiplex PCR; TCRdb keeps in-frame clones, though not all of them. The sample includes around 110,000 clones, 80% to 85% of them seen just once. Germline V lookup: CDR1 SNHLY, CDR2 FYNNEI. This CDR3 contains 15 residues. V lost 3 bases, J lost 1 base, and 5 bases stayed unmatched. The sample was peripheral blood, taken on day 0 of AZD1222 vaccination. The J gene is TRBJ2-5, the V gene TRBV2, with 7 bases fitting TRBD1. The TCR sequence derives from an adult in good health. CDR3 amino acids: CASSDGQAGQETQYF. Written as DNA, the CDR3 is TGTGCCAGCAGTGATGGACAGGCGGGCCAAGAGACCCAGTACTTC.